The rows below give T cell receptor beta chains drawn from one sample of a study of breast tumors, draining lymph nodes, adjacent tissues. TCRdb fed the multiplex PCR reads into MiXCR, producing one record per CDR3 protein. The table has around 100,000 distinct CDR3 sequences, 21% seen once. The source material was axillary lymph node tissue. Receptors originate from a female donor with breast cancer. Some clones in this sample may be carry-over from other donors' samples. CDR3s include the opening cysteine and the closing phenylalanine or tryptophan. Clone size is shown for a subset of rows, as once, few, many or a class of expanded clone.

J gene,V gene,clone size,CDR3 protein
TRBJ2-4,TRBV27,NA,CASSLLWRVKNIQYF
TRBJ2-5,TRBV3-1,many,CASSSLAAQETQYF
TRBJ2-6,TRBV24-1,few,CATSDPPTGFSSGANVLTF
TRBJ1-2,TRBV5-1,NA,CASSSTTGGHYGYTF
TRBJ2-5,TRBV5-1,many,CASSTDRVGETQYF
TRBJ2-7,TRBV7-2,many,CASSSKARGRRDEQYF
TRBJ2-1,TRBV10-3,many,CAISDAAVISSYNEQFF
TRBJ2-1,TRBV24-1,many,CATSDFSEQFF
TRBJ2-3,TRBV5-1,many,CASSLDPYGRAGLDTQYF
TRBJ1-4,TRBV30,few,CAWNRGANEKLFF
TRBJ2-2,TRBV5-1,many,CASSLDRGRELFF
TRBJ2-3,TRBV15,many,CATSRDPRGTQYF
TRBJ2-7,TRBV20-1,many,CSARDIRFSYEQYF
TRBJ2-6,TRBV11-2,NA,CASSLGSDLWRANVLTF
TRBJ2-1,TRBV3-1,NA,CASSQDRGGSLLF
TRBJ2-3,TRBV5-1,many,CASSSGAYTQYF
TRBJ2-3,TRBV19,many,CASSIGGGGTQYF
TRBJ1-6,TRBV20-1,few,CSARESAHANSPLHF
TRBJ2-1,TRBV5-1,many,CASSLAGGYIYEQFF
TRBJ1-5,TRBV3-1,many,CASSRLPNQPQHF
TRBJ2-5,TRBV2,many,CASKPQGFWETQYF
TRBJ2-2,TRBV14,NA,CASSQATGPLAGELFF
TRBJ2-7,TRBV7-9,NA,CASSLGSGPSYEQYF
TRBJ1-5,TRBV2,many,CASSEWIRGLQPQHF
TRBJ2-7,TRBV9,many,CASSVKAGGAYF
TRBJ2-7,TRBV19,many,CASSTGGRGTLYEQYF
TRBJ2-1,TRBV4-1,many,CASSPGLLGNEQFF
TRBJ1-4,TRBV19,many,CATQQGGIEKLFF
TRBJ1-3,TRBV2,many,CASSERGAQLGNTIYF
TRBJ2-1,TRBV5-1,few,CAGSLAQSNEQFF
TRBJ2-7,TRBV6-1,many,CASSLRAVLDEQYF
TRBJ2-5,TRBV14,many,CASSHLPGGETQYF
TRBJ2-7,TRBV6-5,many,CASSAATKRYEQYF
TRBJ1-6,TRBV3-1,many,CASSQAVRDSRSPLHF
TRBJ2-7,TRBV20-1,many,CSAKELTEYVHEQYF
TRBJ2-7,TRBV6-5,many,CASKPGRLAGASYEQYF
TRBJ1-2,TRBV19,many,CASSMGRGHYGYTF
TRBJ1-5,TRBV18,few,CASSPTGEGQPQHF
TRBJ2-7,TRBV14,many,CASSQVGGLNEQYF
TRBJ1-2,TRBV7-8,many,CASSLRPSNYGYTF
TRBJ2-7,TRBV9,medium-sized,CASSVGREFSYEQYF
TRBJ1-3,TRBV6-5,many,CASSLSQGISGNTIYF
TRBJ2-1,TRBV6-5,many,CASSKARGNEQFF
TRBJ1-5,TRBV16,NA,CASSQSRNQPQHF
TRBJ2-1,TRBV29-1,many,CSVIKDTGEQFF
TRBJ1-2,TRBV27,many,CASSQRGGYGYTF
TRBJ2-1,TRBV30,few,CAWSVLAGDEQFF
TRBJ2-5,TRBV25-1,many,CASSEARDYYQETQYF
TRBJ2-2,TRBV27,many,CASSLYRDGGELFF